This TCR beta chain originates from a study of identical twins. TCRdb called the 5' RACE reads again in MiXCR, with one record for every CDR3 protein. This table has about 550,000 distinct CDR3 sequences, about a fifth appearing once. This sample also belongs to another study, concerning yellow fever vaccine responses in identical twins.

This clonotype originated in a woman aged 18 to 35 in good health. The specimen was CD4+ T cells sorted from blood.

CDR3 DNA sequence: TGTGCCAGCAGCTTAGACGGGGGCATGGAATACGAGCAGTACTTC. Translation: CASSLDGGMEYEQYF. V usage is TRBV11-3 and J usage is TRBJ2-7; the D gene could be TRBD1 or TRBD2 (6 bases each). V was pared by 0 bases and J by 4 bases, with 13 bases between. The CDR3 runs 15 residues. The germline CDR1 and CDR2 sequences are SGHNT and YENEEA.